The entry below gives a single T cell receptor beta chain sequence along with its context. Treatment indicated: 15 to 20 received Ad26.COV2.S at low or high dose, single or two shots; about 5 received placebo; per-sample allocation not given. Day 63 after the first vaccine or placebo injection was the time point for sampling. Clones were read by immunoSEQ multiplex PCR, and TCRdb kept only the in-frame ones, dropping some. The sample consists of more than 300,000 clones, less than 90% of them appearing once. This sample is part of a study of Ad26.COV2.S vaccination and SARS-CoV-2 variants. This CDR3 has 14 residues. V was cut by 2 bases and J by 3 bases, with 10 bases left in between. Germline CDR1 is SGHDT and CDR2 is YYEEEE.

The clonotype was recovered from a person aged 18 to 59 who received the Ad26.COV2.S COVID-19 vaccine or a placebo. The sequencing here drew on peripheral blood, taken in a trial of Ad26.COV2.S vaccine versus placebo. The chain combines TRBV5-6 with TRBJ2-3, with D maybe TRBD2 (5 bases). The CDR3 spells CASSFYRRTDTQYF. The CDR3 region has the DNA TGTGCCAGCAGCTTTTATCGGAGGACAGATACGCAGTATTTT.